The clone carrying this TCR beta chain was counted once. These data originate in a study of cytomegalovirus exposure and HLA in healthy donors. Libraries were prepared by immunoSEQ multiplex PCR; TCRdb keeps only in-frame clonotypes and omits some of them. The data contain under 50,000 clones, over 85% of them singletons. The material sequenced was PBMCs. The TCR originated in a woman aged 18 to 35 in good health and CMV-seropositive.

The CDR3 sequence is CASSPSLGEQFF. CDR3 in DNA: TGTGCCAGCTCACCTTCACTTGGTGAGCAGTTCTTC. The gene calls are TRBV18 and TRBJ2-1; no clear D. Germline CDR1 reads KGHSH; CDR2 reads LQKENI. This CDR3 contains 12 residues. Trimming pared 3 bases from V and 9 bases from J, leaving 9 bases between.